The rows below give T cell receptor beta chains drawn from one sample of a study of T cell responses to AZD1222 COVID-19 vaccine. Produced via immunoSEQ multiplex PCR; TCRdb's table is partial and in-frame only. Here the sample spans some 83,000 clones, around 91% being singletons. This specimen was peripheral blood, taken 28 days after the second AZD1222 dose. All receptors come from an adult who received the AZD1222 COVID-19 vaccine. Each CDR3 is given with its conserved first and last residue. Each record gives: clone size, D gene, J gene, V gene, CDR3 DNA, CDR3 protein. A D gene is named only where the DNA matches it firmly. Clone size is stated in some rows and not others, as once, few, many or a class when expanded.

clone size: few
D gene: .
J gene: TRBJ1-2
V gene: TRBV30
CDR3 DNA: TGTGCCTGGAGTTCCGCGCTCAAGTATGGCTACACCTTC
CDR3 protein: CAWSSALKYGYTF

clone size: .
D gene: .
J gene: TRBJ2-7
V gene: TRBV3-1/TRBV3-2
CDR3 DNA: TGTGCCAGCAGCCCTCGACCGGACTCCTACGAGCAGTACTTC
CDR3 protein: CASSPRPDSYEQYF

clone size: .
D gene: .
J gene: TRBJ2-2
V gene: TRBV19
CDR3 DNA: TGTGCCAGTAGACTTGATACCCTCACCGGGGAGCTGTTTTTT
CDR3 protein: CASRLDTLTGELFF

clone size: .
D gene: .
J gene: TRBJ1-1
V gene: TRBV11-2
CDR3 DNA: TGTGCCAGCAGCCAAGCCGGTGGACAGAACACTGAAGCTTTCTTT
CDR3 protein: CASSQAGGQNTEAFF

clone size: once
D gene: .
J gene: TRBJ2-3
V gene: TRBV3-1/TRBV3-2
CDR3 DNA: TGTGCCAGCAGCCAAGAGACGGGGGGCACAGATACGCAGTATTTT
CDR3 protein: CASSQETGGTDTQYF

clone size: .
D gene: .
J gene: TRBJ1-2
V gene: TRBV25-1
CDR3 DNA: TGTGCCAGCAGTGCCTCAGGGATTCCGAACTATGGCTACACCTTC
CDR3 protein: CASSASGIPNYGYTF

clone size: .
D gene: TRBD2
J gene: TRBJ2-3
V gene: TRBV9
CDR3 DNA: TGTGCCAGCAGCGTAGGGACTAGGAGCACAGATACGCAGTATTTT
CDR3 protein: CASSVGTRSTDTQYF

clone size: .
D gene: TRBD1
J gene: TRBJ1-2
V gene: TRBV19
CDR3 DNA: TGTGCCAGTAGCAGACAGGGGGCGATACATGGCTACACCTTC
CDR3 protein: CASSRQGAIHGYTF

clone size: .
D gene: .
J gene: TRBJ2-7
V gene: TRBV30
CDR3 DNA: TGTGCCTGGGAGAAGGGGGCGGGGCTCGAGCAGTACTTC
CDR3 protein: CAWEKGAGLEQYF

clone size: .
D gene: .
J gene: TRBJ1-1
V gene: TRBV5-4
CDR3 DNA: TGTGCCAGCAGCGCCCTTGGAGGGGGTCTGAACACTGAAGCTTTCTTT
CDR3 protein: CASSALGGGLNTEAFF

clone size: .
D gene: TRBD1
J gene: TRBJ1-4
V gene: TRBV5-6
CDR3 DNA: TGTGCCAGCAGCTTGTTTGACGGGACAGCTCTGGCTAATGAAAAACTGTTTTTT
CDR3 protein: CASSLFDGTALANEKLFF

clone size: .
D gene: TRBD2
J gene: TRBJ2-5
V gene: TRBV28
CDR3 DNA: TGTGCCAGCAGACGACTAGCGGGGGGGCAAGAGACCCAGTACTTC
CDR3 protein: CASRRLAGGQETQYF

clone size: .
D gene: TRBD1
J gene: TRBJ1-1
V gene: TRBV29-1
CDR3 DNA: TGCAGCGTTCGGGCCGGACAGGGCCCCACTGAAGCTTTCTTT
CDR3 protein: CSVRAGQGPTEAFF

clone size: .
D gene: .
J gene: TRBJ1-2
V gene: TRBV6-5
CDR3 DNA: TGTGCCAGCAGTTACTCGCGGAAAAACTATGGCTACACCTTC
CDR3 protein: CASSYSRKNYGYTF

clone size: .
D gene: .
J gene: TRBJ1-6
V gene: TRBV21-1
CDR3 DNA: TGTGCCAGCAGCAGGAGGGAACAGGTGCCTCTCTATAATTCACCCCTCCACTTT
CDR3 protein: CASSRREQVPLYNSPLHF

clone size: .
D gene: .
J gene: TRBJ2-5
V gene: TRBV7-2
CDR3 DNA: TGTGCCAGCAGCTTAGCAGGGGGTCTGGAGACCCAGTACTTC
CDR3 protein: CASSLAGGLETQYF

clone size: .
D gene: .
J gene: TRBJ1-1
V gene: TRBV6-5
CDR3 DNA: TGTGCCAGCAGTTACGACCGCCGGGGCTTGACTGAAGCTTTCTTT
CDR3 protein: CASSYDRRGLTEAFF

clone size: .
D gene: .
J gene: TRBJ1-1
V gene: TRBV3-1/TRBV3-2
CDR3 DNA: TGTGCCAGCACCGGGCACCTAAACACTGAAGCTTTCTTT
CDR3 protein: CASTGHLNTEAFF

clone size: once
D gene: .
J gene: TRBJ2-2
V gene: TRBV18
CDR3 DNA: TGTGCCAGCTCATCACAGTCGGCTAGGAACACCGGGGAGCTGTTTTTT
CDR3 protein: CASSSQSARNTGELFF

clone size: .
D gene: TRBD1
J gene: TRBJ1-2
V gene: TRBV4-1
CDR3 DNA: TGCGCCAGCAGCCAGGGACAGGGGGTAGGTGGCTACACCTTC
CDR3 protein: CASSQGQGVGGYTF

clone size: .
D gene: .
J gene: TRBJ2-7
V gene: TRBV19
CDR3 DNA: TGTGCCAGTAGTATAGATTCACAGGGAGCCCCCTACGAGCAGTACTTC
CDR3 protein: CASSIDSQGAPYEQYF

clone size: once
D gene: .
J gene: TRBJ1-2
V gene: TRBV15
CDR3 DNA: TGTGCCACCAGCAGAGGGGGCACAGGGAACTATGGCTACACCTTC
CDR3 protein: CATSRGGTGNYGYTF

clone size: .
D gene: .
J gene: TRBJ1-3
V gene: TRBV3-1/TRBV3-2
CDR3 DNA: TGTGCCAGCAGCCACAACCAAAAAGGGGACACCATATATTTT
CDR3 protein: CASSHNQKGDTIYF

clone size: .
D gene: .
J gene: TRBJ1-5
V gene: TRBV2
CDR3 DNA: TGTGCCAGCAGCCTTGGGGGGGTGTATAGCAATCAGCCCCAGCATTTT
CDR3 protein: CASSLGGVYSNQPQHF

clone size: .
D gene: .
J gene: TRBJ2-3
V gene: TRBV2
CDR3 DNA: TGTGCCAGCTATAAATCGGGGGGCCGCACAGATACGCAGTATTTT
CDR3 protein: CASYKSGGRTDTQYF

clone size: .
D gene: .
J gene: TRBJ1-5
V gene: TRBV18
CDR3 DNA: TGTGCCAGCTCAGCCAAAGAAAAGAGGGGTAGCAATCAGCCCCAGCATTTT
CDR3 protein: CASSAKEKRGSNQPQHF

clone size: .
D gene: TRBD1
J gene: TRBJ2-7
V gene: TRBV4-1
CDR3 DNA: TGCGCCAGCAGCCAAGATTATTTGGCAGGACAGGGTTGGCAGTACTTC
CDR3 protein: CASSQDYLAGQGWQYF

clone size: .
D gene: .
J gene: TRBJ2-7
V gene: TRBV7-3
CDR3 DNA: TGTGCCAGCAGCTCCTCCCAGGGACCCTACGAGCAGTACTTC
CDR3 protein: CASSSSQGPYEQYF

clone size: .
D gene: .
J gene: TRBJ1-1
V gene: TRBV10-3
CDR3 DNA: TGTGCCATCAGTCGGACAGAAATGAACACTGAAGCTTTCTTT
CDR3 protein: CAISRTEMNTEAFF

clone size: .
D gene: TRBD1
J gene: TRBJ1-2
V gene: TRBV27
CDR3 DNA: TGTGCCAGCAGTTTATTTGGACAGGGGTACTCCTACTACACCTTC
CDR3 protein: CASSLFGQGYSYYTF

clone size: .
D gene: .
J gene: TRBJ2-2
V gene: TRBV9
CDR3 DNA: TGTGCCAGCAGCGTAGTTGAGTGGGGCACCGGGGAGCTGTTTTTT
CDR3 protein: CASSVVEWGTGELFF

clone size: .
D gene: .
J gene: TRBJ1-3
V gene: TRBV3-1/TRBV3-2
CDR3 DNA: TGTGCCAGCAGCCAAGTTGATGGGACTGCTAGCTCTGGAAACACCATATATTTT
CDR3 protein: CASSQVDGTASSGNTIYF

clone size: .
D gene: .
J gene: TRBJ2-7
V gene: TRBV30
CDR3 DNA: TGTGCCTGTCCAAAAGGGGGGGAGAGAGACGAGCAGTACTTC
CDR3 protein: CACPKGGERDEQYF

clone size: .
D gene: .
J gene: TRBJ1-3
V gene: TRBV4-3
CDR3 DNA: TGCGCCAGCAGCCAAGATGATTCAACAGGGAACACCATATATTTT
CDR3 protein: CASSQDDSTGNTIYF

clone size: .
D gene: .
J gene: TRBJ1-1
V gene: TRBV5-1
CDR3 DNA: TGCGCCAGCAGCTTAGGGAGTGGCACTGAAGCTTTCTTT
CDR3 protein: CASSLGSGTEAFF

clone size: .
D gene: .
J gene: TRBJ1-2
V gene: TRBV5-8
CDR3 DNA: TGTGCCACTTCTGGACACAGGGACTATGGCTACACCTTC
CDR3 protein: CATSGHRDYGYTF

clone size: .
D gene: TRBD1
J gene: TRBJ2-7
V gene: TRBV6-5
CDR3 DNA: TGTGCCAGCACCCGAGGGACAGGGAACTACGAGCAGTACTTC
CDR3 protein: CASTRGTGNYEQYF

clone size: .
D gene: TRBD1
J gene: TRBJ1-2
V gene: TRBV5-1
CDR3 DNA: TGCGCCAGCAGCAGGGGACAGGAGACTAACTATGGCTACACCTTC
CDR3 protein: CASSRGQETNYGYTF

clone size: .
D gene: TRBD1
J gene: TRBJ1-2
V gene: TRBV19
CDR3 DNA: TGTGCCAGTAGTCCACCCTGGACAGGGGGCTATGGCTACACCTTC
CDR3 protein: CASSPPWTGGYGYTF